The 18 T cell receptor beta chains in this list originate from one sample, sequenced in a study of T cells of healthy individuals. TCRdb fed the 5' RACE reads into MiXCR, producing one record per CDR3 protein. The data contain 90,000 to 100,000 distinct CDR3 sequences, approximately 15% of them seen just once; the ten biggest clones take up approximately 6%. These TCRs come from a human donor in good health.

The chain links TRBV19 to TRBJ2-6, with D unclear. Trimming shortened V by 5 bases and J by 0 bases, and 11 bases separated the two germline ends. Germline V gene sequence: CDR1 LNHDA, CDR2 SQIVND (reference sequence). CDR3 length: 16 amino acids. The CDR3 here is CASSPRPLSGANVLTF. The CDR3 DNA is TGTGCCAGTAGTCCCCGACCACTCTCTGGGGCCAACGTCCTGACTTTC.

V is TRBV5-1 and J is TRBJ1-5; D remains unclear. V lost 0 bases and J lost 5, with 6 bases in between. Germline lookup yields CDR1 SGHRS and CDR2 YFSETQ. The CDR3 runs to 13 residues. CDR3 protein: CASSLGVDQPQHF. The CDR3 DNA sequence: TGCGCCAGCAGCTTGGGGGTCGATCAGCCCCAGCATTTT.

The chain uses TRBV6-5 and TRBJ2-7; 7 bases are shared with TRBD1. This CDR3 has 15 amino acids. Losses at the gene ends were 6 bases for V and 3 bases for J; bases not matched to a gene: 11. Germline CDR1 and CDR2: MNHEY and SVGAGI. CDR3 nucleotides: TGTGCCAGCAGCCGGTATCGGGACAGCTTCTACGAGCAGTACTTC. It specifies CASSRYRDSFYEQYF.

The chain joins TRBV7-2 to TRBJ2-3, with D uncertain. V dropped 2 bases and J dropped 0 bases, with 6 bases sitting between them. CDR3 size: 14 residues. Per the germline V gene, CDR1 is SGHTA and CDR2 is FQGNSA. CDR3 residues: CASSLTTSTDTQYF. The CDR3 coding sequence is TGTGCCAGCAGCTTAACGACTAGCACAGATACGCAGTATTTT.

The V and J genes are TRBV7-9 and TRBJ1-5, with unresolved D. With 5 bases removed from V and 4 bases from J, the gap between germline ends came to 9 bases. The CDR3 runs 13 residues. Looked up from germline, CDR1 is SEHNR and CDR2 is FQNEAQ (reference sequence). The CDR3 bases are TGTGCCAGCAGCCTAGAGAGGAATCAGCCCCAGCATTTT. Its protein product is CASSLERNQPQHF.

This chain joins TRBV2 and TRBJ1-3; D not certain. Germline CDR1 is SNHLY and CDR2 is FYNNEI. The ends were cut back, 8 bases at V and 0 bases at J, with 8 bases in the middle. CDR3 size: 13 residues. This CDR3 reads CASGVSSGNTIYF. Here the CDR3 DNA reads TGTGCCAGCGGAGTGAGCTCTGGAAACACCATATATTTT.

This clonotype appeared a few times. V and J are TRBV7-2 and TRBJ1-1; D not certain. This CDR3 contains 14 residues. The V and J ends lost 3 bases and 2 bases respectively, with 10 bases between them. Germline CDR1 reads SGHTA; CDR2 reads FQGNSA. The CDR3 DNA reads TGTGCCAGCAGCTTTCGGGCCGGTAACACTGAAGCTTTCTTT. Translation: CASSFRAGNTEAFF.

V gene TRBV20-1 combines with J gene TRBJ2-7; D remains unclear. CDR3 length: 14 amino acids. Trimming stripped 1 base from V and 7 bases from J, with 17 bases between. Germline CDR1 DFQATT, CDR2 SNEGSKA (reference sequence). The CDR3 loop reads CSARGVGYIEEQYF. CDR3 DNA: TGCAGTGCTAGAGGGGTTGGGTATATCGAGGAGCAGTACTTC.

This clonotype was picked up a small number of times. CDR3 DNA: TGTGCCAGCAGCTTGAGAAGCCTAGCGTCCACCTACGAGCAGTACTTC. It is translated as CASSLRSLASTYEQYF. The rearrangement uses TRBV5-6 and TRBJ2-7; a weak D match, TRBD2 (6 bases). CDR1 and CDR2 from the germline V gene are SGHDT and YYEEEE. V lost 1 base and J lost 2, with 16 bases in between. The CDR3 runs to 16 residues.

V is TRBV24-1 and J is TRBJ1-2, with D hard to call. Germline CDR1 reads KGHDR; CDR2 reads SFDVKD. CDR3 length: 12 amino acids. V lost 2 bases, J lost 9 bases, and 9 bases lay in between. In DNA, the CDR3 is TGTGCCACCAGTGATTCTGTGGGAAGCTACACCTTC. Amino acids: CATSDSVGSYTF.

This clonotype was counted many times. The rearrangement links TRBV4-2 to TRBJ2-2; 7 nucleotides agree with TRBD2. The germline gives CDR1 LGHNA, CDR2 YNFKEQ. CDR3 size: 17 residues. J lost 0 bases, V lost 1 base, and 5 bases had no gene match. Here the CDR3 DNA reads TGTGCCAGCAGCCAAGGCTCTAGCGGAACGAACACCGGGGAGCTGTTTTTT. Encoded protein: CASSQGSSGTNTGELFF.

This clonotype was detected a few times. The rearrangement joins TRBV28 to TRBJ1-2; no firm D call. The CDR3 extends over 14 amino acids. Looked up from germline, CDR1 is MDHEN and CDR2 is SYDVKM. V lost 1 base and J lost 0, with 6 bases in between. The CDR3 sequence is CASSLYLANYGYTF. The CDR3 DNA follows: TGTGCCAGCAGTTTATACCTTGCTAACTATGGCTACACCTTC.

The sample holds a few counts of this clonotype. The CDR3 coding sequence is TGTACGAAAGGGGATCCCTTCTATGGCTACACCTTC. This translates into CTKGDPFYGYTF. This chain links TRBV7-9 with TRBJ1-2; tentative D call: TRBD1 (5 bases). Germline assignment: CDR1 SEHNR and CDR2 FQNEAQ (reference sequence). CDR3 size: 12 residues.

This chain links TRBV4-2 with TRBJ1-2, with D possibly matching TRBD1 (6 bases). The CDR3 sequence is 16 residues long. The germline V gene encodes CDR1 LGHNA and CDR2 YNFKEQ. The ends were cut back, 4 bases at V and 2 bases at J, with 17 bases in the middle. This chain's CDR3 is CASSPFRGRRNYGYTF. DNA of the CDR3: TGTGCCAGCAGCCCATTCAGGGGCCGGAGAAACTATGGCTACACCTTC.

The chain couples TRBV29-1 to TRBJ1-1; D is undetermined. Germline CDR1 and CDR2: SQVTM and ANQGSEA. The germline V and J ends were trimmed by 6 bases and 2 bases, with 13 bases remaining between them. The CDR3 sequence is 13 residues long. CDR3 loop: CSVHTTSNTEAFF. DNA for the CDR3: TGCAGCGTCCACACGACATCTAACACTGAAGCTTTCTTT.

The V gene is TRBV7-9, the J gene TRBJ2-3; possibly TRBD2 for D (6 bases). Germline CDR1 is SEHNR and CDR2 is FQNEAQ (reference sequence). This CDR3 is built from 14 residues. Deletions cut 5 bases from V and 6 bases from J, with 15 bases between. In DNA, the CDR3 is TGTGCCAGCAGCGCGAATGGAGGGGCCGATACGCAGTATTTT. Amino acid sequence: CASSANGGADTQYF. Full variable domain (outside the CDR3, taken from reference TRBV7-9 and TRBJ2-3): DTGVSQNPRHKITKRGQNVTFRCDPISEHNRLYWYRQTLGQGPEFLTYFQNEAQLEKSRLLSDRFSAERPKGSFSTLEIQRTEQGDSAMYLCASSANGGADTQYFGPGTRLTVL.

The chain couples TRBV20-1 to TRBJ2-4, with 12 bases that match TRBD1. In germline, CDR1 is DFQATT, CDR2 SNEGSKA (reference sequence). V shed 4 bases and J 7 bases; nucleotides not matched to a gene: 2. This CDR3 contains 13 residues. Written as DNA, the CDR3 is TGCAGTGCTACCGGGACAGGGGGCAACATTCAGTACTTC. Translating it yields CSATGTGGNIQYF.

This clonotype was picked up a small number of times. The rearrangement joins TRBV12-3 or TRBV12-4 to TRBJ2-1; the D gene is possibly TRBD2 (5 bases). The length of the CDR3 is 12 residues. V shed 6 bases and J shed 6 bases, with 9 bases lying between them. The CDR3 DNA is TGTGCCAGCAGCCCCACTAGCAATGAGCAGTTCTTC. Translated, it gives CASSPTSNEQFF.